The clone carrying this T cell receptor beta chain has a count of ten or more. The antigen remains undetermined. J lost 5 bases, V lost 6 bases, and 6 bases had no gene match. This CDR3 contains 13 residues. Germline V gives CDR1 SGHAT, CDR2 FQNNGV. Whoever was chosen for sequencing had shown CD8+CD57+ cell expansion by flow cytometry. Each patient had severe acquired aplastic anemia. These data come from a study of CD8+CD57+ T cells in acquired aplastic anemia. Profiles of TCR beta VDJ and CDR3 were generated from a genomic DNA template. TCRdb passed the reads through MiXCR, listing each CDR3 protein once. The sample lists about 200,000 distinct CDR3 sequences; around 49% were seen once. Overall study findings and caveats: Patients and controls were found to share roughly 31 CD8+ CDR3 sequences.

Input material: sorted CD4+, CD8+, or CD8+CD57+ T cells (not recorded which) from PBMCs. The receptor was derived from a human donor with aplastic anemia. V usage is TRBV11-2 and J usage is TRBJ2-7; 8 bases are a match to TRBD2. The CDR3 bases are TGTGCCAGCAGGCCCTCGGGAGGGGACGAGCAGTACTTC. Amino acids: CASRPSGGDEQYF.